The 10 T cell receptor beta chains below were found in one sample sequenced in a study of blood T cell repertoires in COVID-19. Assay: immunoSEQ multiplex PCR; the TCRdb copy retains only in-frame clones and omits some. The data hold fewer than 250,000 clones, with 84% observed a single time. The sample consisted of peripheral blood. Receptor source: an elderly woman with COVID-19, enrolled during active disease.

The V gene is TRBV10-2, the J gene TRBJ1-3; 8 bases are shared with TRBD1. Trimming at V came to 8 bases and at J to 3 bases, leaving 9 bases not matched to a gene. Germline V gives CDR1 WSHSY, CDR2 SAAADI. This CDR3 contains 15 residues. CDR3 nucleotide sequence: TGCGCCAGCTACCGTGGACAGGGAGGTGGAAACACCATATATTTT. Amino acid sequence: CASYRGQGGGNTIYF.

The rearrangement uses TRBV12-3 or TRBV12-4 and TRBJ1-5; TRBD1 might be the D (5 bases). The CDR3 spans 13 residues. The V end lost 6 bases, the J end lost 6 bases, and 12 bases lay between the germline ends. The CDR3: CASSNRGVQPQHF. Written as DNA, the CDR3 is TGTGCCAGCAGCAACCGGGGGGTTCAGCCCCAGCATTTT.

The V gene is TRBV7-9, the J gene TRBJ1-2; 10 bases are a match to TRBD1. V shed 0 bases, J shed 6 bases, and the junction held 4 bases outside the gene matches. The CDR3 runs to 15 residues. Germline V gene sequence: CDR1 SEHNR, CDR2 FQNEAQ (reference sequence). The DNA of the CDR3 is TGTGCCAGCAGCTTAGCGCCGACAGGGGGCGATGGCTACACCTTC. Translated, it gives CASSLAPTGGDGYTF.

This clone was counted only a few times. CDR3 in DNA: TGCAGCGCCCAAGCGGGGGGGCCGCAGTTCTTC. It specifies CSAQAGGPQFF. The chain has TRBV29-1 and TRBJ2-1, with TRBD2 matching over 10 bases. The CDR3 length is 11 residues. Germline-derived CDR1 and CDR2 are SQVTM and ANQGSEA. Trimming at V came to 7 bases and at J to 12 bases, leaving 6 bases not matched to a gene.

This chain links TRBV5-1 with TRBJ2-3; D uncertain. The CDR3 covers 15 residues. CDR1 and CDR2 (germline): SGHRS, YFSETQ. Trimming removed 0 bases at V and 1 base at J, with 9 bases between. The CDR3 DNA sequence: TGCGCCAGCAGCTTGGGGGCGCCGGGCACAGATACGCAGTATTTT. The encoded protein is CASSLGAPGTDTQYF.

CDR3 in amino acids: CASSMRTGSTGELFF. The CDR3 nucleotides are TGTGCCAGTAGTATGCGGACAGGGAGCACCGGGGAGCTGTTTTTT. The chain has TRBV19 and TRBJ2-2; 8 bases agree with TRBD1. Losses at the gene ends were 3 bases for V and 4 bases for J; bases not matched to a gene: 4. CDR3 size: 15 residues. CDR1 and CDR2 (germline): LNHDA, SQIVND (reference sequence).

This clone was picked up a small number of times. The gene calls are TRBV2 and TRBJ2-7; TRBD2 matches 13 bases. The CDR3 contains 17 residues. After removal of 4 bases from V and 0 bases from J, the junction contained 6 bases not matched to a gene. The V gene's germline CDR1 is SNHLY and CDR2 FYNNEI. The CDR3 spells CASSGTSGGISSYEQYF. For the CDR3, the DNA is TGTGCCAGCAGTGGGACTAGCGGGGGAATTAGCTCCTACGAGCAGTACTTC.

The chain uses TRBV28 and TRBJ1-2; D is unclear. Trimming removed 2 bases at V and 6 bases at J, with 16 bases between. This CDR3 comprises 15 residues. Germline CDR1 MDHEN, CDR2 SYDVKM. CDR3 bases: TGTGCCAGCAGTTTACGCGGGTCTCCCCGGGATGGCTACACCTTC. This translates into CASSLRGSPRDGYTF.

This clone was found a few times. The CDR3 nucleotides are TGTGCCAGCTCAAGGGACAGCGTCCCCCCCGAGCAGTACTTC. This encodes CASSRDSVPPEQYF. The chain has TRBV18 and TRBJ2-7, with TRBD1 matching over 7 bases. Germline lookup yields CDR1 KGHSH and CDR2 LQKENI. The V segment lost 5 bases and the J segment 6 bases; nucleotides outside the gene matches: 10. This CDR3 is built from 14 residues.

The chain links TRBV3-1 (or the pseudogene TRBV3-2) to TRBJ1-2; 7 nucleotides match TRBD1. CDR3 length: 17 amino acids. Germline trimming cut 0 bases from V and 3 bases from J; bases unmatched to any gene: 10. Germline-derived CDR1 and CDR2 are LGHDT and YNNKEL (reference sequence). DNA for the CDR3: TGTGCCAGCAGCCAAGATATGACAGGGCAACCTCACTATGGCTACACCTTC. Translated: CASSQDMTGQPHYGYTF.